This T cell receptor beta chain was recorded in a study of regulatory T cells in long-lasting Graves disease. Study-level background: Graves' patients who were just diagnosed had used antithyroid drugs for under 3 months.

The authors built TCR beta libraries using iRepertoire HTBI primers and Arm-PCR of CDR3 regions. TCRdb called the multiplex PCR reads again in MiXCR, with one record for every CDR3 protein. Here the sample spans about 370,000 distinct CDR3 sequences, around 15% being singletons. Germline assignment: CDR1 SEHNR and CDR2 FQNEAQ (reference sequence). Trimming cost V 6 bases and J 9 bases; bases outside gene matches: 13. The CDR3 is 17 amino acids. This clonotype has just a few counts. Its antigen is not identified. Time point defined: newly diagnosed GD, antithyroid drugs for less than 3 months. The authors made the TCR library using RNA they extracted from PBMCs. Study observations and caveats: Persistent Graves' patients showed a TCR diversity that was lower than that of newly diagnosed ones. Persistent disease was associated with favored TRBV28 usage and with favored use of TRBJ1-2 and TRBJ2-5.

Here the sequenced sample was peripheral blood mononuclear cells (PBMCs), taken at new diagnosis, from a patient treated with antithyroid drugs. The chain combines TRBV7-9 with TRBJ2-1; TRBD2 matches at 14 bases. The TCR originated in a female donor with Graves disease. The CDR3 here is CASRPTSGGARFGEQFF. CDR3 nucleotide sequence: TGTGCCAGCAGACCGACTAGCGGGGGGGCCCGTTTCGGTGAGCAGTTCTTC.